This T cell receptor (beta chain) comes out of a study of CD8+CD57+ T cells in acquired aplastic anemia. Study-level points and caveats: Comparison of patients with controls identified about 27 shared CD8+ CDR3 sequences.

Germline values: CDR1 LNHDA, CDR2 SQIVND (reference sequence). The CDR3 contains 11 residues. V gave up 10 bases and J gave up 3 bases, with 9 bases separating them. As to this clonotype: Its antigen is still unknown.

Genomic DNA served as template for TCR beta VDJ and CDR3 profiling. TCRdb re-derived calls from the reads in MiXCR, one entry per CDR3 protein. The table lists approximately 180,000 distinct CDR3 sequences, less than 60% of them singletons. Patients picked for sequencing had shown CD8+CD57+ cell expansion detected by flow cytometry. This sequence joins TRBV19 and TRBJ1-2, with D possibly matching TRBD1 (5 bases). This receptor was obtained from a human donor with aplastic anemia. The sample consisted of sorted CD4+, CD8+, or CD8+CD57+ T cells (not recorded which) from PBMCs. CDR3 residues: CANQGDYGYTF. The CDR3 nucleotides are TGTGCCAACCAGGGAGACTATGGCTACACCTTC.